The 15 T cell receptor beta chains below were found in one sample sequenced in a study of blood T cell repertoires in COVID-19. Sequencing used immunoSEQ multiplex PCR; TCRdb keeps in-frame clones, though not all of them. There are a few hundred thousand clones in the sample; more than 65% occur only once, and less than 4% lies in the top ten. Sequencing used peripheral blood. All receptors derive from a woman between 18 and 29 years old with acute or convalescent COVID-19.

This clone was seen once. The V and J genes are TRBV9 and TRBJ2-1; 8 nucleotides match TRBD1. Germline V gives CDR1 SGDLS, CDR2 YYNGEE. The V gene end was trimmed by 4 bases and the J gene end by 3 bases; junction bases not matched to a gene: 6. The length of the CDR3 is 15 residues. The DNA for the CDR3 is TGTGCCAGCAGCCTCGTGGACAGGGACTACAATGAGCAGTTCTTC. This translates into CASSLVDRDYNEQFF.

On this clone itself: The same CDR3 is also encoded by other DNA sequences in this sample. This chain links TRBV30 with TRBJ1-1, with 10 bases aligning to TRBD1. Looked up from germline, CDR1 is GTSNPN and CDR2 is SVGIG (reference sequence). The CDR3 is made up of 16 amino acids. With 0 bases clipped from V and 4 bases from J, the junction kept 8 bases outside the gene matches. This CDR3 reads CAWSVRGTGVSTEAFF. The CDR3 DNA follows: TGTGCCTGGAGTGTACGAGGGACAGGGGTATCCACTGAAGCTTTCTTT.

Here the CDR3 DNA reads TGTGCCATCAGTGAGTTCGGGACAGGGGATGGCTACACCTTC. Translating gives CAISEFGTGDGYTF. The rearrangement uses TRBV10-3 and TRBJ1-2; 10 bases fit TRBD1. The CDR3 is made up of 14 amino acids. With V trimmed by 1 base and J by 6 bases, 2 bases remained unmatched. Germline V lookup: CDR1 ENHRY, CDR2 SYGVKD.

The J gene is TRBJ2-7, the V gene TRBV25-1, with 7 bases fitting TRBD1. The germline CDR1 and CDR2 sequences are MGHDK and SYGVNS. The CDR3 is 14 residues long. V lost 4 bases, J lost 6 bases, and 9 bases stayed unmatched. CDR3 amino acids: CASSVNRGLGEQYF. CDR3 DNA: TGTGCCAGCAGTGTAAACAGGGGCCTTGGCGAGCAGTACTTC.

The gene calls are TRBV19 and TRBJ2-5; 12 bases match TRBD2. Per the germline V gene, CDR1 is LNHDA and CDR2 is SQIVND (reference sequence). The J segment lost 7 bases and the V segment lost 5 bases, leaving 8 bases of the junction unmatched. The CDR3 is 15 amino acids. The CDR3 nucleotides are TGTGCCAGTAGTCTAGCGGGAGGGCCGGTAGGGACCCAGTACTTC. The encoded protein is CASSLAGGPVGTQYF.

Note on this clone: The same CDR3 also results from other DNA sequences found in this sample. The V gene is TRBV6-1, the J gene TRBJ1-5; D is perhaps TRBD1 (5 bases). The CDR3 spans 15 residues. The V gene lost 1 base and the J gene lost 1 base, with 8 bases spanning the gap. Germline V gives CDR1 MNHNS, CDR2 SASEGT. The DNA of the CDR3 is TGTGCCAGCAGTGAAGTGGGGGGAAGCAATCAGCCCCAGCATTTT. Residues: CASSEVGGSNQPQHF.

The chain has TRBV30 and TRBJ2-7; D is possibly TRBD1 (6 bases). The CDR3 consists of 13 residues. V dropped 3 bases and J dropped 4 bases, with 13 bases sitting between them. Per germline, CDR1 GTSNPN and CDR2 SVGIG (reference sequence). The DNA of the CDR3 is TGTGCCTGGAGCCCGCAGGGGTCATACGAGCAGTACTTC. The encoded protein is CAWSPQGSYEQYF.

V is TRBV27 and J is TRBJ1-4; D is uncertain. The CDR3 is 12 residues long. V was cut by 3 bases and J by 5 bases, with 4 bases left in between. In germline, CDR1 is MNHEY, CDR2 SMNVEV (reference sequence). In nucleotides, the CDR3 is TGTGCCAGCAGTTTTCAAAATGAAAAACTGTTTTTT. Translating it yields CASSFQNEKLFF. Full variable domain (outside the CDR3, taken from reference TRBV27 and TRBJ1-4): EAQVTQNPRYLITVTGKKLTVTCSQNMNHEYMSWYRQDPGLGLRQIYYSMNVEVTDKGDVPEGYKVSRKEKRNFPLILESPSPNQTSLYFCASSFQNEKLFFGSGTQLSVL.

The rearrangement links TRBV6-2 or TRBV6-3 to TRBJ2-6, with D possibly TRBD1 on 6 matching bases. Germline CDR1 and CDR2: MNHEY and SVGEGT. The CDR3 totals 14 residues. V was trimmed by 5 bases and J by 1 base, leaving 6 bases between them. DNA of the CDR3: TGTGCCAGCAGTCAGGGGTCTGGGGCCAACGTCCTGACTTTC. Translating it yields CASSQGSGANVLTF.

The V gene is TRBV2, the J gene TRBJ2-7; the match to TRBD2 covers 10 bases. Germline-derived CDR1 and CDR2 are SNHLY and FYNNEI. The ends lost 10 bases at V and 3 bases at J; junction bases unmatched: 6. The CDR3 has 13 residues. DNA of the CDR3: TGTGCCATCTTAGGACTAGCGGACTACGAGCAGTACTTC. Translating it yields CAILGLADYEQYF.

This chain uses TRBV7-9 with TRBJ1-2; D might be TRBD1 (5 bases). Germline V gene lookup returns CDR1 SEHNR and CDR2 FQNEAQ (reference sequence). The V end was cut by 3 bases, the J end by 7 bases, with 15 bases between. The CDR3 is 14 residues long. The CDR3 DNA is TGTGCCAGCAGCTTCCAAGCCTCAGGGTCTGGCTACACCTTC. Translated, it gives CASSFQASGSGYTF.

CDR3 region: CASSVGGDSPLHF. The CDR3 DNA sequence: TGTGCCAGCAGCGTCGGGGGAGATTCACCCCTCCACTTT. The V call is TRBV7-8, the J call TRBJ1-6; TRBD1 might be the D (5 bases). The germline CDR1 and CDR2 sequences are SGHVS and FQNEAQ. The CDR3 sequence is 13 residues long. V shed 5 bases and J shed 8 bases, with 10 bases lying between them.

The chain combines TRBV5-1 with TRBJ2-7, with 8 bases aligning to TRBD1. CDR1 and CDR2 from the germline V gene are SGHRS and YFSETQ. The CDR3 extends over 14 amino acids. J was trimmed by 3 bases and V by 6 bases; bases with no gene match: 8. CDR3: CASTKDRANYEQYF. The CDR3 nucleotides read TGCGCCAGCACTAAGGACAGGGCTAACTACGAGCAGTACTTC.

The chain carries TRBV5-6 and TRBJ1-2, with a tentative D call TRBD1 (6 bases). V lost 4 bases to trimming and J lost 8 bases, with 24 bases between them. The length of the CDR3 is 16 residues. Germline assignment: CDR1 SGHDT and CDR2 YYEEEE. CDR3 in amino acids: CASSPLGAQGRYGYTF. In DNA, the CDR3 is TGTGCCAGCAGCCCCCTGGGGGCCCAGGGGCGATACGGCTACACCTTC.

This chain connects TRBV5-6 to TRBJ1-3; D remains ambiguous. The CDR3 covers 15 residues. The germline gives CDR1 SGHDT, CDR2 YYEEEE. V was clipped by 1 base and J by 0 bases, with 8 bases between them. Here the CDR3 reads CASSLRQISGNTIYF. CDR3 coding DNA: TGTGCCAGCAGCTTGCGCCAGATCTCTGGAAACACCATATATTTT.